A single sample is the source of the 20 T cell receptor beta chains below, sequenced in a study of Graves' ophthalmopathy and Graves' hyperthyroidism. For repertoire sequencing, the TCR beta CDR3 regions were amplified from RNA transcripts. The workflow started with a first-round RT-PCR run with HTBI primers and then moved on to a second-round multiplex PCR. TCRdb processed the multiplex PCR reads anew with MiXCR; each CDR3 protein has one entry. Of about 220,000 distinct CDR3 sequences listed, under 25% are singletons. The sample consisted of peripheral blood. These receptors all come from a woman in her 50s with Graves' ophthalmopathy.

J is TRBJ2-2 and V is TRBV7-8; TRBD2 is a possible D gene (5 bases). Germline CDR1 SGHVS, CDR2 FQNEAQ. The CDR3 is made up of 16 amino acids. V was shortened by 5 bases and J by 6 bases, with 19 bases between the two germline ends. DNA of the CDR3: TGTGCCAGCAGCCGAAGGAGGCGGGCCGGGTCCGGGGAGCTGTTTTTT. Amino acid sequence: CASSRRRRAGSGELFF.

This clonotype was seen many times. This rearrangement joins TRBV28 to TRBJ2-7, with 7 bases matching TRBD1. Germline CDR1 and CDR2: MDHEN and SYDVKM. Trimming took 6 bases from V and 2 from J; bases not matched to a gene: 4. CDR3 length: 13 amino acids. Here the CDR3 DNA reads TGTGCCAGCAGGCCAGGGACAGCCTACGAGCAGTACTTC. Translated, it gives CASRPGTAYEQYF.

This clonotype has ten or more counts. The chain has TRBV15 and TRBJ1-2; TRBD1 aligns across 10 bases. The CDR3 is 15 residues long. V lost 2 bases to trimming and J lost 7 bases; unmatched junction nucleotides: 7. The germline gives CDR1 LNHNV, CDR2 YYDKDF (reference sequence). CDR3 loop: CATSRKGDRGSGYTF. CDR3 DNA sequence: TGTGCCACCAGCAGAAAAGGGGACAGGGGAAGTGGCTACACCTTC.

This clonotype has ten or more counts. The rearrangement links TRBV20-1 to TRBJ1-1; D perhaps matches TRBD1 (6 bases). Germline V CDR1 and CDR2: DFQATT, SNEGSKA (reference sequence). Trimming removed 1 base at V and 7 bases at J, with 13 bases between. CDR3 size: 13 residues. The CDR3 region is CSARVGQGIEAFF. The CDR3 DNA reads as TGCAGTGCTAGAGTTGGGCAGGGGATTGAAGCTTTCTTT.

The V and J genes are TRBV12-3 or TRBV12-4 and TRBJ1-6, with D uncertain. V shed 5 bases and J shed 3 bases, with 5 bases lying between them. This CDR3 has 13 residues. CDR3 sequence (DNA): TGTGCCAGCAGTAGGGTCTATAATTCACCCCTCCACTTT. Translated, it gives CASSRVYNSPLHF.

The sample holds many counts of this clonotype. This chain connects TRBV12-3 or TRBV12-4 to TRBJ2-7; weak D call: TRBD2 (6 bases). The CDR3 runs 15 residues. V gave up 6 bases and J gave up 4 bases, with 19 bases separating them. The DNA of the CDR3 is TGTGCCAGCAGGTCGTCCGGGGGATTCGGGTACGAGCAGTACTTC. Its translation: CASRSSGGFGYEQYF.

This clonotype appeared many times. The J gene is TRBJ2-2, the V gene TRBV7-8, with a tentative D call TRBD2 (5 bases). V dropped 3 bases and J dropped 6 bases, with 5 bases sitting between them. The CDR3 runs to 12 residues. Looked up from germline, CDR1 is SGHVS and CDR2 is FQNEAQ. This chain's CDR3 is CASSFGAGELFF. The CDR3 DNA reads as TGTGCCAGCAGCTTCGGGGCCGGGGAGCTGTTTTTT.

This clonotype was recorded at least ten times. This chain links TRBV5-1 with TRBJ1-2; a weak D match, TRBD1 (5 bases). V was trimmed by 3 bases and J by 2 bases, leaving 14 bases between them. The germline gives CDR1 SGHRS, CDR2 YFSETQ. The CDR3 runs 15 residues. The CDR3, as DNA: TGCGCCAGCAGCTCAACCGGGACGGACAACTATGGCTACACCTTC. Translated, it gives CASSSTGTDNYGYTF.

This clonotype was observed at least ten times. The chain employs TRBV20-1 and TRBJ1-5, with D perhaps matching TRBD1 (5 bases). The ends were cut back, 0 bases at V and 9 bases at J, with 15 bases in the middle. CDR3 length: 14 amino acids. Germline loops: CDR1 DFQATT, CDR2 SNEGSKA (reference sequence). In DNA form, the CDR3 reads TGCAGTGCTAGAGATCAGACGGGGCTAGGGCCCCAGCATTTT. Translation gives CSARDQTGLGPQHF.

This clonotype was seen at least ten times. V usage is TRBV12-3 or TRBV12-4 and J usage is TRBJ2-7; D gene uncertain. With 4 bases removed from V and 6 bases from J, the gap between germline ends came to 13 bases. There are 13 residues in the CDR3. DNA for the CDR3: TGTGCCAGCAGTTCGACACGGATCGGCGAGCAGTACTTC. This codes for CASSSTRIGEQYF.

The V and J genes are TRBV12-3 or TRBV12-4 and TRBJ1-1; D is undetermined. V lost 6 bases and J 7 bases, leaving 18 bases between the germline ends. CDR3 length equals 14 residues. The CDR3 DNA follows: TGTGCCAGCAGGCCCCGGGAAGGGATGGGTGAAGCTTTCTTT. As protein: CASRPREGMGEAFF.

The J gene is TRBJ2-5, the V gene TRBV30; 9 bases line up with TRBD1. After removal of 2 bases from V and 5 bases from J, the junction contained 6 bases not matched to a gene. CDR3 size: 14 residues. Germline lookup yields CDR1 GTSNPN and CDR2 SVGIG (reference sequence). The CDR3 loop is CAWSYTGGLETQYF. The DNA of the CDR3 is TGTGCCTGGAGTTATACAGGGGGCTTGGAGACCCAGTACTTC.

The chain recombines TRBV27 with TRBJ1-2, with D perhaps TRBD1 (5 bases). CDR3 length equals 12 residues. Trimming took off 4 bases at V and 8 bases at J, with 11 bases between the two ends. Germline V CDR1 and CDR2: MNHEY, SMNVEV (reference sequence). Here the CDR3 reads CASSYGRGGYTF. Here the CDR3 DNA reads TGTGCCAGCAGTTACGGTCGGGGCGGCTACACCTTC.

This chain connects TRBV12-3 or TRBV12-4 to TRBJ1-6; maybe TRBD1 (5 bases). V was cut by 6 bases and J by 7 bases, with 13 bases left in between. There are 14 residues in the CDR3. CDR3 amino acids: CASSRQGPNSPLHF. The CDR3 DNA follows: TGTGCCAGCAGCCGGCAGGGACCGAATTCACCCCTCCACTTT.

This clonotype was seen ten or more times. This sequence joins TRBV11-2 and TRBJ1-3; D is ambiguous. Trimming removed 5 bases from V and 4 bases from J, with 18 bases in between. The germline V gene encodes CDR1 SGHAT and CDR2 FQNNGV. The CDR3 sequence is 16 residues long. Here the CDR3 DNA reads TGTGCCAGCAGCACACGGGCCACCTCGGGAGGAAACACCATATATTTT. Amino acid sequence: CASSTRATSGGNTIYF.

This clonotype showed up many times. This chain uses TRBV7-2 with TRBJ2-4; TRBD2 aligns across 13 bases. The CDR3 runs 16 residues. The trim removed 1 base at V and 8 bases at J, leaving 5 bases unmatched. The V gene's germline CDR1 is SGHTA and CDR2 FQGNSA. CDR3 bases: TGTGCCAGCAGCTTAGTCACTAGCGGGAGGGCAGACATTCAGTACTTC. It encodes CASSLVTSGRADIQYF.

The chain links TRBV28 to TRBJ1-3; maybe TRBD1 (6 bases). V gave up 6 bases and J gave up 0 bases, with 18 bases separating them. The CDR3 totals 17 residues. Per germline, CDR1 MDHEN and CDR2 SYDVKM. The CDR3 loop reads CASSLDRTASSGNTIYF. CDR3 coding DNA: TGTGCCAGCAGCCTTGACAGGACCGCATCCTCTGGAAACACCATATATTTT.

At least ten counts were recorded for this clonotype. The chain recombines TRBV7-8 with TRBJ1-1, with a possible D match to TRBD1 (5 bases). V lost 5 bases to trimming and J lost 0 bases, with 13 bases between them. Germline CDR1 and CDR2: SGHVS and FQNEAQ. The CDR3 totals 15 residues. This CDR3 is CASSPRRGMNTEAFF. CDR3 in DNA: TGTGCCAGCAGCCCTCGAAGGGGAATGAACACTGAAGCTTTCTTT. The full variable domain, completed using reference TRBV7-8 and TRBJ1-1, is GAGVSQSPRYKVAKRGQDVALRCDPISGHVSLFWYQQALGQGPEFLTYFQNEAQLDKSGLPSDRFFAERPEGSVSTLKIQRTQQEDSAVYLCASSPRRGMNTEAFFGQGTRLTVV.

This clonotype was counted many times. The chain is built from TRBV19 and TRBJ1-1; D is undetermined. Trimming pared 8 bases from V and 6 bases from J, leaving 13 bases between. This CDR3 is built from 12 residues. Per the germline V gene, CDR1 is LNHDA and CDR2 is SQIVND (reference sequence). Written as DNA, the CDR3 is TGTGCCAGTGGCCCCGGGGTCTCTGAAGCTTTCTTT. Amino acids: CASGPGVSEAFF.

This clonotype showed up many times. The rearrangement joins TRBV19 to TRBJ2-2; D uncertain. CDR1 is LNHDA, CDR2 SQIVND, per germline (reference sequence). This CDR3 is 14 amino acids long. Trimming removed 6 bases at V and 1 base at J, with 9 bases between. The chain's CDR3 is CASRPPLNTGELFF. For the CDR3, the DNA is TGTGCCAGTAGGCCCCCCCTGAACACCGGGGAGCTGTTTTTT.